A single sample gave rise to the 18 T cell receptor beta chains below, sequenced in a study of CD8+ T cells in alopecia areata. Sequencing used cDNA as its template, made by extracting RNA and reverse transcribing it. TCRdb's copy holds only in-frame clones and misses some; the assay was immunoSEQ multiplex PCR. The sample yields 170,000 or so clones, about 53% seen once. Sample treatment: oral pan-JAK inhibitor, 5-10 mg twice daily. Source: CD8+ T cells sorted from blood, taken at week 24, from a patient treated with tofacitinib. These TCRs come from a human donor with alopecia areata.

This clone was seen a few times. The chain carries TRBV18 and TRBJ2-1, with TRBD2 as a possible D gene (5 bases). The CDR3 runs 16 residues. Germline CDR1 and CDR2: KGHSH and LQKENI. The germline V and J ends were trimmed by 3 bases and 0 bases, with 12 bases remaining between them. This CDR3 is CASSPPTSASYNEQFF. The CDR3 nucleotides read TGTGCCAGCTCACCCCCTACTAGTGCCTCCTACAATGAGCAGTTCTTC.

The genes are TRBV10-3 and TRBJ2-2, with D perhaps being TRBD1 or TRBD2 (6 bases each). The CDR3 is made up of 16 amino acids. Germline CDR1 ENHRY, CDR2 SYGVKD. Trimming shortened V by 6 bases and J by 1 base, and 15 bases separated the two germline ends. Here the CDR3 DNA reads TGTGCCATCAGCCGAGTGCGGGGACAGAACACCGGGGAGCTGTTTTTT. Translated, it gives CAISRVRGQNTGELFF.

The table lists this clone with a count of one. The J gene is TRBJ2-7, the V gene TRBV4-3, with D perhaps being TRBD1 or TRBD2 (5 bases each). CDR1 LGHNA and CDR2 YSLEER come from the germline V gene. The CDR3 is 14 residues long. V lost 0 bases and J lost 6, with 12 bases in between. The CDR3 here is CASSQDQGVGEQYF. Here the CDR3 DNA reads TGCGCCAGCAGCCAAGATCAGGGAGTCGGCGAGCAGTACTTC.

The chain joins TRBV27 to TRBJ1-2; D not resolved. V was pared by 0 bases and J by 4 bases, with 12 bases between. The CDR3 runs to 15 residues. Per germline, CDR1 MNHEY and CDR2 SMNVEV (reference sequence). CDR3 loop: CASSLSTPISYGYTF. CDR3 in DNA: TGTGCCAGCAGTTTATCCACACCGATAAGCTATGGCTACACCTTC.

Notes on this clone: This specimen includes other DNA sequences encoding the same CDR3. V gene TRBV11-2 combines with J gene TRBJ2-7; no definite D call. This CDR3 spans 13 amino acids. CDR1 and CDR2 (germline): SGHAT, FQNNGV. The V end was cut by 0 bases, the J end by 1 base, with 4 bases between. The CDR3 region is CASSLEGSYEQYF. CDR3 bases: TGTGCCAGCAGCTTAGAGGGTTCCTACGAGCAGTACTTC.

V and J are TRBV2 and TRBJ2-7; 7 nucleotides line up with TRBD1. Germline V gives CDR1 SNHLY, CDR2 FYNNEI. This CDR3 has 15 residues. V trimming: 3 bases; J trimming: 3 bases; junction bases outside the gene matches: 8. The CDR3 loop reads CASSDDPGGNYEQYF. Here the CDR3 DNA reads TGTGCCAGCAGTGATGATCCAGGGGGTAACTACGAGCAGTACTTC. Full variable domain (rest looked up from reference TRBV2 and TRBJ2-7): EPEVTQTPSHQVTQMGQEVILRCVPISNHLYFYWYRQILGQKVEFLVSFYNNEISEKSEIFDDQFSVERPDGSNFTLKIRSTKLEDSAMYFCASSDDPGGNYEQYFGPGTRLTVT.

The genes are TRBV9 and TRBJ1-1; 7 bases align to TRBD1. V was clipped by 3 bases and J by 4 bases; unmatched bases: 9. From germline, CDR1 is SGDLS and CDR2 YYNGEE. The CDR3 contains 15 residues. The CDR3 is CASSAGSGQSTEAFF. CDR3 DNA sequence: TGTGCCAGCAGCGCCGGCTCGGGACAGAGCACTGAAGCTTTCTTT.

The J gene is TRBJ1-2, the V gene TRBV30; the D is unclear. Per germline, CDR1 GTSNPN and CDR2 SVGIG (reference sequence). V lost 2 bases to trimming and J lost 1 base, with 8 bases between them. This CDR3 has 13 residues. Here the CDR3 reads CAWSLDGNYGYTF. Here the CDR3 DNA reads TGTGCCTGGAGTCTCGACGGTAACTATGGCTACACCTTC. Full variable domain (outside the CDR3, taken from reference TRBV30 and TRBJ1-2): SQTIHQWPATLVQPVGSPLSLECTVEGTSNPNLYWYRQAAGRGLQLLFYSVGIGQISSEVPQNLSASRPQDRQFILSSKKLLLSDSGFYLCAWSLDGNYGYTFGSGTRLTVV.

This clone was observed a few times. This chain joins TRBV27 and TRBJ1-2; 7 nucleotides match TRBD1. The ends lost 7 bases at V and 7 bases at J; junction bases unmatched: 12. The CDR3 spans 14 residues. Germline lookup yields CDR1 MNHEY and CDR2 SMNVEV (reference sequence). The DNA of the CDR3 is TGTGCCAGCACCACCGCCACAGGGGACACTGGCTACACCTTC. Translated, it gives CASTTATGDTGYTF.

The chain uses TRBV15 and TRBJ1-1, with a weak D call TRBD1 (5 bases). With 4 bases removed from V and 1 base from J, the gap between germline ends came to 13 bases. The germline gives CDR1 LNHNV, CDR2 YYDKDF (reference sequence). This CDR3 comprises 15 residues. The CDR3 DNA reads as TGTGCCACCAGCACACGAACCAGGGAGAACACTGAAGCTTTCTTT. This gives the protein CATSTRTRENTEAFF.

The rearrangement joins TRBV29-1 to TRBJ1-2; D uncertain. Germline lookup yields CDR1 SQVTM and CDR2 ANQGSEA. The V and J ends lost 6 bases and 12 bases respectively, with 11 bases between them. The CDR3 loop spans 9 amino acids. For the CDR3, the DNA is TGCAGCGTCCCCGGAATAGACACCTTC. Translating gives CSVPGIDTF.

The rearrangement uses TRBV2 and TRBJ2-2; 10 bases fit TRBD1. The CDR3 consists of 13 residues. V lost 11 bases and J lost 3; bases outside the gene matches: 3. Per germline, CDR1 SNHLY and CDR2 FYNNEI. This CDR3 is CAGGTGDTGELFF. CDR3 DNA sequence: TGTGCCGGGGGGACAGGGGACACCGGGGAGCTGTTTTTT.

This clone was counted a single time. The chain links TRBV5-6 to TRBJ1-1; D perhaps matches TRBD1 (6 bases). The CDR3 length is 14 residues. Trimming took 1 base from V and 4 from J, leaving 11 bases between them. CDR1 SGHDT and CDR2 YYEEEE come from the germline V gene. The CDR3 here is CASSLIAGATEAFF. The CDR3 DNA follows: TGTGCCAGCAGCTTGATTGCAGGGGCCACTGAAGCTTTCTTT.

This clone was observed a handful of times. The chain has TRBV4-3 and TRBJ2-3; D unresolved. Per the germline V gene, CDR1 is LGHNA and CDR2 is YSLEER. Deletions cut 1 base from V and 0 bases from J, with 5 bases between. The CDR3 totals 14 residues. In nucleotides, the CDR3 is TGCGCCAGCAGCCAAGCAGCGAGCACAGATACGCAGTATTTT. It codes for CASSQAASTDTQYF.

This clone was picked up a small number of times. An end of the junction differs from the germline gene, which may be a read error. The chain has TRBV27 and TRBJ2-5; 10 nucleotides line up with TRBD1. Germline CDR1 reads MNHEY; CDR2 reads SMNVEV (reference sequence). CDR3 length equals 14 residues. CDR3 bases: TGTGCCAGCAGTCCCCCCCGGACAGGGGGTGGCTACCACTTC. Its protein is CASSPPRTGGGYHF.

Concerning this clone itself: The sample carries other DNA sequences with the same CDR3. The CDR3 sequence is CASSPTGTGELFF. The DNA of the CDR3 is TGCGCCAGCAGCCCGACGGGCACCGGGGAGCTGTTTTTT. This sequence joins TRBV5-1 and TRBJ2-2, with unresolved D. The CDR3 is 13 amino acids. Germline-derived CDR1 and CDR2 are SGHRS and YFSETQ. V was clipped by 4 bases and J by 4 bases, with 8 bases between them.

This clone was detected a few times. The J gene is TRBJ2-1, the V gene TRBV19, with D maybe TRBD2 (6 bases). Germline V gene data show CDR1 as LNHDA and CDR2 as SQIVND (reference sequence). V gave up 5 bases and J gave up 4 bases, with 12 bases separating them. This CDR3 comprises 14 residues. CDR3 sequence (DNA): TGTGCCAGTAGTGTTAGCGGAGCTTACAATGAGCAGTTCTTC. Translated: CASSVSGAYNEQFF.

This sequence joins TRBV30 and TRBJ2-1; 7 bases align to TRBD2. V lost 5 bases, J lost 5 bases, and 9 bases stayed unmatched. From germline, CDR1 is GTSNPN and CDR2 SVGIG (reference sequence). CDR3 length: 14 amino acids. The CDR3 reads CAWGKSAGDNEQFF. CDR3 sequence (DNA): TGTGCCTGGGGTAAATCTGCGGGGGACAATGAGCAGTTCTTC.